This T cell receptor (beta chain) was documented in a study of T cell responses to AZD1222 COVID-19 vaccine. TCRdb keeps only in-frame clones here, not all; method: immunoSEQ multiplex PCR. The sample holds some 18,000 clones, roughly 76% seen once. The V end lost 3 bases, the J end lost 4 bases, and 12 bases lay between the germline ends. The CDR3 contains 15 residues. CDR1 is KGHSH and CDR2 is LQKENI in the germline V gene. This sequence originates from an adult who received the AZD1222 COVID-19 vaccine. The input for sequencing was peripheral blood, taken 28 days after the second AZD1222 dose. The V and J genes are TRBV18 and TRBJ2-2, with no clear D. Here the CDR3 DNA reads TGTGCCAGCTCACCGCAACTCCCGCCCACCGGGGAGCTGTTTTTT. This gives the protein CASSPQLPPTGELFF.